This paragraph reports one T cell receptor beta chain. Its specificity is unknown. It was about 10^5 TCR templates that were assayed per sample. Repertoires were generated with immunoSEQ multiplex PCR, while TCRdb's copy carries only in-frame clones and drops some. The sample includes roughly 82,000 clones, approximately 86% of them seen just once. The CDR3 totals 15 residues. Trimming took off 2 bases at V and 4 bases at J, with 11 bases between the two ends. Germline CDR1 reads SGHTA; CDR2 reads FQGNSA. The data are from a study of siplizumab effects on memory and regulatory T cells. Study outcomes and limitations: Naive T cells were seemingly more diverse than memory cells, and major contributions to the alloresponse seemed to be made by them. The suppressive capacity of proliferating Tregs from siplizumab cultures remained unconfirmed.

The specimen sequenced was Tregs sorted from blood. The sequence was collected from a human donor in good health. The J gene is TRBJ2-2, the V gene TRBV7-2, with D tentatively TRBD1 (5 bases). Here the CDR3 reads CASSLSQRGTGELFF. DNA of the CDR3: TGTGCCAGCAGCTTATCCCAAAGGGGCACCGGGGAGCTGTTTTTT.